Listed below are T cell receptor beta chains from one sample, sequenced in a study of cytomegalovirus exposure and HLA in healthy donors. The method was immunoSEQ multiplex PCR; TCRdb's version includes in-frame clones alone and lacks a portion of them. Of some 110,000 clones listed, 75% to 85% were seen once; the top ten hold 1.9%. The sequenced sample consisted of PBMCs. These receptors were taken from a man aged 45-60 years in good health and CMV-seronegative. Both conserved end residues are part of each CDR3. Each record gives: V gene, clone size, D gene, J gene, CDR3 protein, CDR3 DNA. The D gene is left open where the match is weak. Rows may omit the clone size; those that give it use once, few, many or a size class.

TRBV5-1	NA	NA	TRBJ2-2	CASSPGADTGELFF	TGCGCCAGCAGCCCAGGGGCGGACACCGGGGAGCTGTTTTTT
TRBV18	NA	NA	TRBJ1-1	CASSPSPGLAFF	TGTGCCAGCTCACCAAGTCCGGGGTTAGCTTTCTTT
TRBV5-6	few	TRBD1	TRBJ2-3	CASSEDRGPGADTQYF	TGTGCCAGCAGCGAAGACAGGGGGCCGGGGGCAGATACGCAGTATTTT
TRBV4-1	once	NA	TRBJ2-3	CASSPQGGGDTQYF	TGCGCCAGCAGCCCCCAGGGCGGTGGGGATACGCAGTATTTT
TRBV18	once	NA	TRBJ1-1	CASSPLPGEGVGAEAFF	TGTGCCAGCTCACCACTTCCGGGGGAGGGTGTGGGCGCTGAAGCTTTCTTT
TRBV19	NA	TRBD1	TRBJ2-7	CASMATGASYEQYF	TGTGCCAGTATGGCTACAGGGGCGTCCTACGAGCAGTACTTC
TRBV28	few	NA	TRBJ1-1	CASSAVGFAFF	TGTGCCAGCAGTGCGGTCGGGTTCGCTTTCTTT
TRBV10-3	few	NA	TRBJ1-1	CAISVEGGRNTEAFF	TGTGCCATCAGTGTGGAGGGAGGGCGGAACACTGAAGCTTTCTTT
TRBV4-2	NA	TRBD1	TRBJ2-7	CASSQVAQGEYEQYF	TGTGCCAGCAGCCAAGTAGCACAGGGGGAATACGAGCAGTACTTC
TRBV7-2	NA	TRBD2	TRBJ2-3	CASSVNGGDTDTQYF	TGTGCCAGCAGCGTTAACGGGGGGGACACAGATACGCAGTATTTT
TRBV5-6	NA	NA	TRBJ1-2	CASSLKGSSGYTF	TGTGCCAGCAGCTTGAAAGGATCTAGTGGCTACACCTTC
TRBV28	NA	TRBD1	TRBJ1-2	CASSLGGQLNYGYTF	TGTGCCAGCAGTTTAGGGGGACAGCTAAACTATGGCTACACCTTC
TRBV11-2	NA	NA	TRBJ2-2	CASSLGVSENTGELFF	TGTGCCAGCAGCTTAGGTGTTAGTGAGAACACCGGGGAGCTGTTTTTT
TRBV29-1	NA	TRBD1	TRBJ2-3	CSVPRGQRSTDTQYF	TGCAGCGTTCCTAGGGGGCAGAGAAGCACAGATACGCAGTATTTT
TRBV5-1	NA	NA	TRBJ2-1	CASSLGSGGYNEQFF	TGCGCCAGCAGTTTGGGTAGCGGCGGGTACAATGAGCAGTTCTTC
TRBV7-7	NA	TRBD1	TRBJ2-5	CASSLGARGETQYF	TGTGCCAGCAGCTTAGGGGCCAGGGGGGAGACCCAGTACTTC
TRBV27	NA	NA	TRBJ1-1	CASKGHLNTEAFF	TGTGCCAGCAAAGGACACCTGAACACTGAAGCTTTCTTT
TRBV2	NA	TRBD1	TRBJ1-2	CASGTGAGYTF	TGTGCCAGCGGGACAGGGGCTGGCTACACCTTC
TRBV28	NA	NA	TRBJ1-4	CASSLASGKLFF	TGTGCCAGCAGTTTAGCTTCGGGAAAACTGTTTTTT
TRBV5-1	NA	TRBD1	TRBJ2-5	CASTRGGYFEETQYF	TGCGCCAGCACGCGAGGGGGCTACTTCGAAGAGACCCAGTACTTC
TRBV2	NA	TRBD1	TRBJ2-6	CASSRTGGTGANVLTF	TGTGCCAGCAGTCGGACAGGGGGAACCGGGGCCAACGTCCTGACTTTC
TRBV2	NA	NA	TRBJ1-5	CASSEEQGGNQPQHF	TGTGCCAGCAGTGAAGAACAGGGTGGCAATCAGCCCCAGCATTTT
TRBV5-5	NA	TRBD1	TRBJ1-2	CASSKGTATNYGYTF	TGTGCCAGCAGCAAGGGGACAGCCACTAACTATGGCTACACCTTC
TRBV19	NA	NA	TRBJ1-2	CASSIYGAENYGYTF	TGTGCCAGTAGTATATACGGAGCGGAGAACTATGGCTACACCTTC
TRBV28	NA	NA	TRBJ2-5	CASSSLQYQETQYF	TGTGCCAGCAGTTCTCTACAGTACCAAGAGACCCAGTACTTC
TRBV28	NA	NA	TRBJ2-1	CASISPTSGAENNEQFF	TGTGCCAGCATCTCCCCCACTAGTGGCGCGGAGAACAATGAGCAGTTCTTC
TRBV6-1	NA	NA	TRBJ1-6	CASSVIQGNNSPLHF	TGTGCCAGCAGTGTAATACAGGGTAATAATTCACCCCTCCACTTT
TRBV29-1	once	TRBD2	TRBJ2-1	CSAAELAGGDNEQFF	TGCAGCGCTGCGGAACTAGCGGGGGGGGACAATGAGCAGTTCTTC
TRBV7-2	NA	TRBD1	TRBJ2-7	CASSLQGTNEQYF	TGTGCCAGCAGCCTACAGGGGACGAACGAGCAGTACTTC
TRBV15	NA	NA	TRBJ1-2	CATSRGREDYGYTF	TGTGCCACCAGCAGGGGCAGGGAGGACTATGGCTACACCTTC
TRBV11-2	NA	NA	TRBJ2-1	CASSLDRGDNEQFF	TGTGCCAGCAGCTTAGATCGTGGAGACAATGAGCAGTTCTTC
TRBV6-6	NA	NA	TRBJ2-7	CASSPGGSYEQYF	TGTGCCAGCAGCCCTGGGGGGTCCTACGAGCAGTACTTC
TRBV11-2	NA	NA	TRBJ2-2	CASSLGENTGELFF	TGTGCCAGCAGCTTAGGAGAGAACACCGGGGAGCTGTTTTTT
TRBV6-5	few	NA	TRBJ2-7	CASSYRGGSYEQYF	TGTGCCAGCAGTTACAGGGGCGGATCCTACGAGCAGTACTTC
TRBV7-9	NA	NA	TRBJ2-7	CASSLSGSYEQYF	TGTGCCAGCAGCTTATCAGGCTCCTACGAGCAGTACTTC
TRBV5-4	NA	TRBD1	TRBJ2-5	CASSLASQGQETQYF	TGTGCCAGCAGCTTAGCCTCACAGGGGCAAGAGACCCAGTACTTC
TRBV12-5	NA	TRBD1	TRBJ1-4	CASGINRDRDLTNEKLFF	TGTGCTAGTGGTATAAACCGGGACAGGGATCTAACTAATGAAAAACTGTTTTTT
TRBV10-3	NA	TRBD1	TRBJ2-7	CAISEWDRESNEQYF	TGTGCCATCAGTGAGTGGGACAGGGAGTCAAACGAGCAGTACTTC
TRBV15	once	NA	TRBJ1-4	CATSRVGVKNSQMFF	TGTGCCACCAGCAGAGTCGGCGTAAAAAATAGCCAGATGTTTTTT
TRBV5-6	NA	TRBD1	TRBJ1-5	CASSFWGSGDRALQPQHF	TGTGCCAGCAGCTTCTGGGGATCGGGGGACAGGGCGCTTCAGCCCCAGCATTTT
TRBV11-2	NA	NA	TRBJ2-1	CASRGRGSYNEQFF	TGTGCCAGCAGGGGTAGGGGCTCCTACAATGAGCAGTTCTTC
TRBV5-4	NA	TRBD1	TRBJ1-1	CASSHPEQDRVGTEAFF	TGTGCCAGCAGCCATCCAGAACAAGACAGGGTAGGCACTGAAGCTTTCTTT
TRBV4-2	NA	TRBD2	TRBJ2-2	CASSQASGVFTGELFF	TGTGCCAGCAGCCAAGCTAGCGGGGTTTTTACCGGGGAGCTGTTTTTT
TRBV6-6	few	NA	TRBJ1-1	CASSYSDSMNTEAFF	TGTGCCAGCAGTTACTCTGACTCCATGAACACTGAAGCTTTCTTT
TRBV6-5	NA	TRBD1	TRBJ1-2	CASSRQGYGYTF	TGTGCCAGCAGTCGACAGGGGTATGGCTACACCTTC
TRBV7-9	NA	NA	TRBJ2-6	CSSSSRNSSGANVLTF	TGTTCCAGCAGCTCCCGCAATAGCTCTGGGGCCAACGTCCTGACTTTC
TRBV6-5	once	TRBD1	TRBJ1-5	CASRPGGDGNQPQHF	TGTGCCAGCAGGCCAGGGGGCGATGGCAATCAGCCCCAGCATTTT
TRBV7-6	once	TRBD2	TRBJ2-5	CASSLFGGDQETQYF	TGTGCCAGCAGCTTATTCGGGGGGGATCAAGAGACCCAGTACTTC
TRBV13	NA	TRBD2	TRBJ2-7	CASSLTSSGGYEQYF	TGTGCCAGCAGCTTGACGTCTAGCGGGGGCTACGAGCAGTACTTC
TRBV28	few	NA	TRBJ1-5	CASSRTAHQPQHF	TGTGCCAGCAGCCGGACAGCACATCAGCCCCAGCATTTT
TRBV7-9	NA	NA	TRBJ2-1	CASSGQDSYNEQFF	TGTGCCAGCAGCGGGCAGGACTCTTACAATGAGCAGTTCTTC
TRBV5-1	NA	NA	TRBJ1-1	CASSPGGDVNTEAFF	TGCGCCAGCAGCCCGGGGGGGGACGTGAACACTGAAGCTTTCTTT
TRBV4-1	once	TRBD1	TRBJ1-5	CASSPGTEPNQPQHF	TGCGCCAGCAGCCCAGGGACAGAGCCAAATCAGCCCCAGCATTTT
TRBV28	NA	TRBD1	TRBJ2-1	CASRRVGGQGRWASYNEQFF	TGTGCCAGCAGGCGGGTTGGGGGACAGGGAAGGTGGGCTAGTTACAATGAGCAGTTCTTC
TRBV5-1	once	NA	TRBJ2-1	CASSLLGSSYNEQFF	TGCGCCAGCAGCTTGCTAGGAAGCTCCTACAATGAGCAGTTCTTC
TRBV4-3	once	TRBD1	TRBJ1-1	CASSQSGQANTEAFF	TGCGCCAGCAGCCAATCGGGACAGGCGAACACTGAAGCTTTCTTT